This T cell receptor beta chain was sequenced during a study of T cells in Graves' hyperthyroidism and ophthalmopathy. For the study at large: At initial diagnosis, before any treatment had begun, peripheral blood was obtained. Findings and caveats of the study: Model-based prediction identified ophthalmopathy a median approximately 6 months prior to its onset.

The investigators amplified TCR beta CDR3 regions from RNA transcripts. The primer set for the first-round RT-PCR of the TCR CDR3 was HTBI. A single record per CDR3 protein comes from TCRdb applying MiXCR to the multiplex PCR reads. Among 200,000 to 250,000 distinct CDR3 sequences, around 25% were seen once, and the ten largest hold roughly 35%. Note on this clonotype: The antigen is not known.

This CDR3 is 14 amino acids long. Germline CDR1 reads MNHNS; CDR2 reads SASEGT. V lost 6 bases and J lost 5; bases outside the gene matches: 6. V gene TRBV6-1 combines with J gene TRBJ1-5; TRBD1 matches 8 bases. The source of this sequence is a middle-aged woman with Graves' ophthalmopathy. The sequenced material came from blood. CDR3 sequence reads: CASSTTGVHQPQHF. CDR3 nucleotide sequence: TGTGCCAGCAGCACGACAGGGGTGCATCAGCCCCAGCATTTT.